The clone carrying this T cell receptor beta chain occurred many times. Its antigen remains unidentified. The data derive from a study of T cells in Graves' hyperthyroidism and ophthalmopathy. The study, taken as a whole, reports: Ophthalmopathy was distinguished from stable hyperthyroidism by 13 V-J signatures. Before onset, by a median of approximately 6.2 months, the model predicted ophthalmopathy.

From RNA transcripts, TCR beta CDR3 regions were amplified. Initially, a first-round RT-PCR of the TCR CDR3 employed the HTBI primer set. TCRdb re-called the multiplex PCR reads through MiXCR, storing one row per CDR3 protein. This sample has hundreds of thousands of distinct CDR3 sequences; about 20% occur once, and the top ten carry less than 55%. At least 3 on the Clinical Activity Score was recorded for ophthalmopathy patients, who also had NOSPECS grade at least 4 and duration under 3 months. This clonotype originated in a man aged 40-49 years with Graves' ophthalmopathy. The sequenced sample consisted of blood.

CDR3 protein: CASSGTSGLAGELFF. The DNA for the CDR3 is TGTGCCAGCAGCGGGACTAGCGGTCTCGCCGGGGAGCTGTTTTTT. The chain couples TRBV2 to TRBJ2-2, with 11 positions matching TRBD2. J gave up 6 bases and V 6 bases, and 6 bases lay outside the gene matches. The CDR3 has 15 residues. CDR1 SNHLY and CDR2 FYNNEI come from the germline V gene.